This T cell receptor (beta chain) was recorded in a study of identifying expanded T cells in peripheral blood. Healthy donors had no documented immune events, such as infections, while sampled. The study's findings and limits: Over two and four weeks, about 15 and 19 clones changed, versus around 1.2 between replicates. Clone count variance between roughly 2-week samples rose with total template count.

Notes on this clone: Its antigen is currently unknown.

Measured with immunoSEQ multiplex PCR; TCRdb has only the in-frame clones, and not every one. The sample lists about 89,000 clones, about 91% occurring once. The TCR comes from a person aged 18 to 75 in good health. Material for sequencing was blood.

The CDR3 coding sequence is TGTGCCAGTAGTATCCGGGGGTCGGCATACAATGAGCAGTTCTTC. It yields the protein CASSIRGSAYNEQFF. The V gene is TRBV19, the J gene TRBJ2-1; D is perhaps TRBD2 (6 bases). CDR3 length: 15 residues. V was clipped by 3 bases and J by 4 bases, with 13 bases between them. CDR1 is LNHDA and CDR2 is SQIVND in the germline V gene (reference sequence).